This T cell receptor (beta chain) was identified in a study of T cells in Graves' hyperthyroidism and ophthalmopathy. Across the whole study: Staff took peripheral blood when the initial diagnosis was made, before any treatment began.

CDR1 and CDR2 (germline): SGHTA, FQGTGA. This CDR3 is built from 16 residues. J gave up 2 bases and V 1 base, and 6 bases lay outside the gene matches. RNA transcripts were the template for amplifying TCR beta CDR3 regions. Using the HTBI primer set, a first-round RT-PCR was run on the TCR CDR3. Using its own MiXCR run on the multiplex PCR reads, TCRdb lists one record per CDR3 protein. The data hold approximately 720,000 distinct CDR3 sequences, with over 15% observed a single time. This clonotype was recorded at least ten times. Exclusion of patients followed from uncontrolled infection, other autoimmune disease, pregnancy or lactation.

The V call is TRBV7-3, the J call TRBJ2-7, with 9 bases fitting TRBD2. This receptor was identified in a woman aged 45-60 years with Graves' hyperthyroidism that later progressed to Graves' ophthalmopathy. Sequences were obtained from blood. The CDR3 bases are TGTGCCAGCAGCTTAATGGTGCGCGGGGGGGCCTACGAGCAGTACTTC. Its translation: CASSLMVRGGAYEQYF.